This TCR beta chain derives from a study of blood T cell repertoires in COVID-19. About the study: Acute and convalescent COVID-19 specimens originated in the United States, Italy and Spain. Sources were T cells, B-cell-depleted T cells, or PBMCs; the material itself was cDNA or gDNA.

Authors' analysis steps: Amplification from reference gene primers served as the basis for estimated nucleated cell counts. TCRdb's table, derived via immunoSEQ multiplex PCR, lists solely in-frame clones and lacks some. Clonal size and the V and J genes are those of that table, whereas D and trimming came from the DNA. The sample records about 100,000 clones, around 79% being singletons. Trimming left V 5 bases short and J 2 bases short, with 9 bases between. This CDR3 spans 13 amino acids. Germline values: CDR1 SGHTA, CDR2 FQGTGA. The chain joins TRBV7-3 to TRBJ1-1; D is uncertain. This TCR came from a woman aged 80 or over with active or convalescent COVID-19. Sequenced material: peripheral blood. The DNA for the CDR3 is TGTGCCAGCAGCGGCAGGAAAAACACTGAAGCTTTCTTT. Encoded protein: CASSGRKNTEAFF.